This T cell receptor (beta chain) derives from a study of PD-1 blockade in classical Hodgkin lymphoma. Findings and caveats of the study: Healthy donors were reported to have higher baseline TCR diversity than newly diagnosed patients.

V was cut by 2 bases and J by 0 bases, with 11 bases left in between. There are 16 residues in the CDR3. Germline V gives CDR1 SGHTA, CDR2 FQGNSA. The assay was immunoSEQ multiplex PCR, and TCRdb's table has in-frame clones only and misses some. The sample has approximately 47,000 clones; roughly 93% are singletons. As to time point: newly diagnosed, previously untreated cHL patient sample. Untreated, newly diagnosed classical Hodgkin lymphoma PBMCs were comparators. Worth noting for this clone: Its matching antigen is unknown.

The chain has TRBV7-2 and TRBJ1-5; D remains unclear. Sequenced: peripheral blood mononuclear cells (PBMCs). This clonotype originated in a human donor with classical Hodgkin lymphoma. The DNA for the CDR3 is TGTGCCAGCAGCTTAACAGAGACATATAGCAATCAGCCCCAGCATTTT. As protein: CASSLTETYSNQPQHF. The entire variable domain, with the rest obtained from reference TRBV7-2 and TRBJ1-5, is as follows: GAGVSQSPSNKVTEKGKDVELRCDPISGHTALYWYRQSLGQGLEFLIYFQGNSAPDKSGLPSDRFSAERTGGSVSTLTIQRTQQEDSAVYLCASSLTETYSNQPQHFGDGTRLSIL.